This is a list of T cell receptor beta chains from one sample in a study of post-analysis software for immune sequencing data. Using its own MiXCR run on the PCR reads, TCRdb lists one record per CDR3 protein. The table lists under 650,000 distinct CDR3 sequences, roughly 46% of them singletons. Sequenced input: blood. The receptors shown here come from a girl aged 5-17 years with multiple sclerosis. Each CDR3 is given without its conserved first and last residue. The order of the fields is V gene, clone size, CDR3 protein. A row's size may be missing; if present it is once, few, many or a size class.

v_call: TRBV6-1
clone_size: few
cdr3_aa: ASSPPNEQF

v_call: TRBV12-3/TRBV12-4
clone_size: NA
cdr3_aa: ASSLELAVDEQF

v_call: TRBV27
clone_size: NA
cdr3_aa: ASLSGGEQY

v_call: TRBV12-3/TRBV12-4
clone_size: NA
cdr3_aa: ASSFPGQGSAYEQY

v_call: TRBV5-1
clone_size: NA
cdr3_aa: ASSYRDRGGDEQF

v_call: TRBV9
clone_size: NA
cdr3_aa: ASSVADGPYGYT

v_call: TRBV6-6
clone_size: once
cdr3_aa: ASSTAGRSTDTQY

v_call: TRBV20-1
clone_size: NA
cdr3_aa: SARRAVLQGAGSPLH

v_call: TRBV6-6
clone_size: NA
cdr3_aa: ASSLDFYEQF

v_call: TRBV2
clone_size: NA
cdr3_aa: ASSPEQPRTEAF

v_call: TRBV12-3/TRBV12-4
clone_size: few
cdr3_aa: ASDQEQNTEAF

v_call: TRBV11-2
clone_size: NA
cdr3_aa: ASSWDQVTDTQY

v_call: TRBV2
clone_size: NA
cdr3_aa: ASRSAQDLTDTQY

v_call: TRBV20-1
clone_size: NA
cdr3_aa: SAYPLARGGGTNYGYT

v_call: TRBV29-1
clone_size: NA
cdr3_aa: SVLDRDVYGYT

v_call: TRBV24-1
clone_size: few
cdr3_aa: ATSPWGSDTQY

v_call: TRBV7-9
clone_size: NA
cdr3_aa: ASSRYGEAGAF

v_call: TRBV6-1
clone_size: NA
cdr3_aa: ASRPGTSDPEHNEQF

v_call: TRBV6-5
clone_size: NA
cdr3_aa: ASTDLAGGREQY

v_call: TRBV19
clone_size: NA
cdr3_aa: ASSIVGTYTEAF

v_call: TRBV4-1
clone_size: NA
cdr3_aa: ASSQAASGLTDTQY

v_call: TRBV30
clone_size: NA
cdr3_aa: AHDGPYEQY